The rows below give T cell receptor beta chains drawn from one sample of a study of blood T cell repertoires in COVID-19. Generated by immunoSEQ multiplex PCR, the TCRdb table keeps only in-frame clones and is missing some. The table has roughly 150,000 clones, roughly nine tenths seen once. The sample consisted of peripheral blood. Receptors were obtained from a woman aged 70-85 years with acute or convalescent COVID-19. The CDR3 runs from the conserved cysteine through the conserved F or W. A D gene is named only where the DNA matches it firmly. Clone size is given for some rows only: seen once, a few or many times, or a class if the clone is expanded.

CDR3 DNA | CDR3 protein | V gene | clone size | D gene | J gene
TGTGCCAGCAGTCCCCTTGCCTGGAGGAGGCATCAGCCCCAGCATTTT | CASSPLAWRRHQPQHF | TRBV27 | few | - | TRBJ1-5
TGTGCCAGCAGGGCTGACGGGAGCACTGAAGCTTTCTTT | CASRADGSTEAFF | TRBV12-3/TRBV12-4 | once | - | TRBJ1-1
TGTGCCAGCAGTGAAAGACAGGGGGACCAGCCCCAGCATTTT | CASSERQGDQPQHF | TRBV6-1 | - | TRBD1 | TRBJ1-5
TGTGCCAGTAGTATTCGTGCAGGAGATAGGGGGACTGAAGCTTTCTTT | CASSIRAGDRGTEAFF | TRBV19 | once | - | TRBJ1-1
TGCACAATTGGGTACGGGAAGAACACTGAAGCTTTCTTT | CTIGYGKNTEAFF | TRBV29-1 | - | - | TRBJ1-1
TGCAGCGCCGGACAGAATCAGCCCCAGCATTTT | CSAGQNQPQHF | TRBV29-1 | - | - | TRBJ1-5
TGTGCCAGCAGCACTAGACAGACAGATACACCTGAAGCTTTCTTT | CASSTRQTDTPEAFF | TRBV21-1 | - | - | TRBJ1-1
TGCAGCGTGGCCGGGACAGGGAGCTCCCTACGAAACACTGAAGCTTTCTTT | CSVAGTGSSLRNTEAFF | TRBV29-1 | - | TRBD1 | TRBJ1-1
TGTGCCAGCAGGCGGGGGAGTCAAGAGACCCAGTACTTC | CASRRGSQETQYF | TRBV25-1 | once | TRBD2 | TRBJ2-5
TGTGCCAGCAGCCCGACCGGGACAGGGCATGGCTACACCTTC | CASSPTGTGHGYTF | TRBV7-2 | - | TRBD1 | TRBJ1-2
TGTGCCAGCAGTTTAAGATGGACAGCAACTAATGAAAAACTGTTTTTT | CASSLRWTATNEKLFF | TRBV27 | - | - | TRBJ1-4
TGTGCCAGCAGCCAAGGGGCGGGACAGGGGCGAGCTGGCACTGAAGCTTTCTTT | CASSQGAGQGRAGTEAFF | TRBV4-2 | - | TRBD1 | TRBJ1-1
TGTGCCAGCAGTTACCGAGGGGAGGGCAATCAGCCCCAGCATTTT | CASSYRGEGNQPQHF | TRBV28 | - | - | TRBJ1-5
TGTGCCAGCAGCCAAGAGACAGGTCCCTCCTATAATTCACCCCTCCACTTT | CASSQETGPSYNSPLHF | TRBV3-1/TRBV3-2 | - | - | TRBJ1-6
TGTGCCAGTAGCCCAGGGATCTCCTCTGGGGCCAACGTCCTGACTTTC | CASSPGISSGANVLTF | TRBV19 | - | - | TRBJ2-6
TGTGCCAGCAGCCAATCACAAGAGACCCAGTACTTC | CASSQSQETQYF | TRBV3-1/TRBV3-2 | few | - | TRBJ2-5
TGCAGTGCTAGTCGCGGGAAGAACACTGAAGCTTTCTTT | CSASRGKNTEAFF | TRBV20-1 | once | - | TRBJ1-1
TGTGCCAGCAGCACGGGACTAGCGGGGCACTCCTACAATGAGCAGTTCTTC | CASSTGLAGHSYNEQFF | TRBV7-2 | - | TRBD2 | TRBJ2-1
TGTGCCAGCAGCTTCTGGGCGGGGGAGGATACGCAGTATTTT | CASSFWAGEDTQYF | TRBV5-6 | - | TRBD2 | TRBJ2-3
TGTGCCAGTAGAAGGACTAGCGGGGGGGCGGCAGATACGCAGTATTTT | CASRRTSGGAADTQYF | TRBV19 | - | TRBD2 | TRBJ2-3
TGTGCCAGCAGCCAAGCAGGGAATCAGCCCCAGCATTTT | CASSQAGNQPQHF | TRBV3-1/TRBV3-2 | - | - | TRBJ1-5
TGTGCCAGCAGTTTATGGGAGGAAAACAATGAGCAGTTCTTC | CASSLWEENNEQFF | TRBV28 | - | - | TRBJ2-1
TGCGCCAGCAGCCCAACCATGGGGCCCGGGCAGCCCCAGCATTTT | CASSPTMGPGQPQHF | TRBV4-3 | once | - | TRBJ1-5
TGTGCCAGCAGCTTAGGGACAGGGGGTGTGAACATTCAGTACTTC | CASSLGTGGVNIQYF | TRBV5-4 | - | TRBD1 | TRBJ2-4
TGTGCTAGTGGTTTGGTATATACAGGGGGCCTGGGGACTGAAGCTTTCTTT | CASGLVYTGGLGTEAFF | TRBV12-5 | - | TRBD1 | TRBJ1-1
TGTGCCAGCAGTTTGATTAGCGGGGGTAACAATGAGCAGTTCTTC | CASSLISGGNNEQFF | TRBV6-5 | - | TRBD2 | TRBJ2-1
TGTGCCAGCAGCCATACCCTAAGGGGCGGGAAACAAGAGACCCAGTACTTC | CASSHTLRGGKQETQYF | TRBV3-1/TRBV3-2 | - | - | TRBJ2-5
TGTGCCAGTAGTATCGCAGGATCGGCAGATACGCAGTATTTT | CASSIAGSADTQYF | TRBV19 | - | - | TRBJ2-3
TGCGCCAGCAGCCAAGCGGGACACCCGAACACTGAAGCTTTCTTT | CASSQAGHPNTEAFF | TRBV4-1 | - | - | TRBJ1-1
TGTGCCACCAGTGATTGGGTGCAGGGCGGAGGGGAGCTGTTTTTT | CATSDWVQGGGELFF | TRBV24-1 | - | - | TRBJ2-2
TGTGCCAGCAGCAGGGGGGAAGGCTACACCTTC | CASSRGEGYTF | TRBV12-3/TRBV12-4 | - | TRBD1 | TRBJ1-2
TGTGCCAGCAGTGACTACTATGGCTACACCTTC | CASSDYYGYTF | TRBV2 | few | - | TRBJ1-2
TGTGCCAGCAGTCGACAGGAGAACACTGAAGCTTTCTTT | CASSRQENTEAFF | TRBV6-2/TRBV6-3 | - | - | TRBJ1-1
TGCGCCAGCAGCTTGACAGGGGACCTTTCAGCTTTCTTT | CASSLTGDLSAFF | TRBV5-1 | - | TRBD1 | TRBJ1-1
TGCGCCAGCAGCACCACTTCCACAGATACGCAGTATTTT | CASSTTSTDTQYF | TRBV5-1 | - | - | TRBJ2-3
TGTGCCAGCAGCCAACACAGGGGGCCCCAAACCTTGAACACTGAAGCTTTCTTT | CASSQHRGPQTLNTEAFF | TRBV3-1/TRBV3-2 | - | TRBD1 | TRBJ1-1
TGCGCCAGCAGCTTGGCCATAGCGAACACTGAAGCTTTCTTT | CASSLAIANTEAFF | TRBV5-1 | once | - | TRBJ1-1
TGTGCCAGCAGCCGAGGGTGGCGGACTGAAGCTTTCTTT | CASSRGWRTEAFF | TRBV13 | few | - | TRBJ1-1
TGTGCCAGCGAACTGGGCGGGACGGGGGTAGGCAATGAGCAGTTCTTC | CASELGGTGVGNEQFF | TRBV27 | - | - | TRBJ2-1
TGCGCCAGCAGCCAAGAATTGACAGGACCCTATCAGCCCCAGCATTTT | CASSQELTGPYQPQHF | TRBV4-1 | - | - | TRBJ1-5
TGTGCCAGTAGACCTCTCGACAGGTCCAATCAGCCCCAGCATTTT | CASRPLDRSNQPQHF | TRBV19 | - | - | TRBJ1-5
TGTGCCAGCTCACCACCCAACAGGGTGAACACTGAAGCTTTCTTT | CASSPPNRVNTEAFF | TRBV18 | - | - | TRBJ1-1
TGTGCCAGCAGCCAAGTGTCAGGAAACACCATATATTTT | CASSQVSGNTIYF | TRBV3-1/TRBV3-2 | - | - | TRBJ1-3